This TCR beta chain was recovered during a study of blood T cell repertoires in COVID-19. The data were produced by immunoSEQ multiplex PCR, yet TCRdb's version contains in-frame clones alone and is incomplete. The sample has roughly 49,000 clones, over 65% seen once. This clone was observed a handful of times. Germline V gives CDR1 ENHRY, CDR2 SYGVKD. This CDR3 is 12 amino acids long. V dropped 4 bases and J dropped 5; count of bases not matched to a gene: 0. This sequence joins TRBV10-3 and TRBJ2-5; 8 positions agree with TRBD2. Sequenced sample: peripheral blood. The receptor comes from a woman aged 70 to 79 with acute or convalescent COVID-19. CDR3 DNA: TGTGCCATCAGTGGCGGGAGGGAGACCCAGTACTTC. Its protein is CAISGGRETQYF.